The source of this TCR beta chain is a study of blood T cell repertoires in COVID-19. V was trimmed by 3 bases and J by 13 bases, leaving 10 bases between them. This CDR3 is 12 amino acids long. CDR1 and CDR2 (germline): LNHDA, SQIVND (reference sequence). Sequencing was performed with immunoSEQ multiplex PCR; in TCRdb, only in-frame clones are kept and a portion is missing. The sample includes approximately 61,000 clones, roughly 80% of them seen just once. The V gene is TRBV19, the J gene TRBJ1-6; no definite D call. The sample taken for sequencing was peripheral blood. The TCR originated in a woman in her seventies with acute or convalescent COVID-19. The DNA of the CDR3 is TGTGCCAGTAGTATCCCACTAGGGCCCCTCCACTTT. It specifies CASSIPLGPLHF.